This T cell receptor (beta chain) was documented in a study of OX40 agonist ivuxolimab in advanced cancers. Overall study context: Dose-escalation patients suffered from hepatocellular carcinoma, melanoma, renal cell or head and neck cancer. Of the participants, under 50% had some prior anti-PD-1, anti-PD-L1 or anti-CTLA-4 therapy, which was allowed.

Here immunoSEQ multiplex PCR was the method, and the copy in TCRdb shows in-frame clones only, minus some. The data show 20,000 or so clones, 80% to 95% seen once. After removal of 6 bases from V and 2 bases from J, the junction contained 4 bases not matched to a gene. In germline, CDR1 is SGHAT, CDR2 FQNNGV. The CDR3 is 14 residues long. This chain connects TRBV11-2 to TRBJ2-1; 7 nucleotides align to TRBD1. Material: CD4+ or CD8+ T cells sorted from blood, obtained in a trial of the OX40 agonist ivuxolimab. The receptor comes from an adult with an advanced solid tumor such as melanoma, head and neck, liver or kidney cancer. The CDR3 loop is CASRAGTAYNEQFF. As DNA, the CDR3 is TGTGCCAGCAGAGCTGGGACAGCCTACAATGAGCAGTTCTTC.